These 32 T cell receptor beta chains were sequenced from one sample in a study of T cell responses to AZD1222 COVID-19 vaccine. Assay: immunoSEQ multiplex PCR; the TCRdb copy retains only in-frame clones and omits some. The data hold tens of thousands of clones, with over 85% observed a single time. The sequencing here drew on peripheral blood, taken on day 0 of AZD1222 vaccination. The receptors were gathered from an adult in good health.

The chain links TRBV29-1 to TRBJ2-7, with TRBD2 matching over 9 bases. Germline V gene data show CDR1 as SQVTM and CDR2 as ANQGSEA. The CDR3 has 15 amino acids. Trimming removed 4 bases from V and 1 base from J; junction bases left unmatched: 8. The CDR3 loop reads CSVAPLAGLSYEQYF. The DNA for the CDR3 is TGCAGCGTTGCCCCCCTAGCGGGATTGTCCTACGAGCAGTACTTC.

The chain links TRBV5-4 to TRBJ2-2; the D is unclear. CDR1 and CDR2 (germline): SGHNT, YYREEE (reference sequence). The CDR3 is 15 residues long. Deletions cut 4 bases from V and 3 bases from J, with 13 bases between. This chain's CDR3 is CASSPASEDTGELFF. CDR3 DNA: TGTGCCAGCAGCCCTGCCTCCGAGGACACCGGGGAGCTGTTTTTT.

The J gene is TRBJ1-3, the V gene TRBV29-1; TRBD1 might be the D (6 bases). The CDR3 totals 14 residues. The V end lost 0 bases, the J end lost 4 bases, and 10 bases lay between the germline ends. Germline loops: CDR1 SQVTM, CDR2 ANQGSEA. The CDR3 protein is CSVEDWGLGNTIYF. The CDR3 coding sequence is TGCAGCGTTGAAGATTGGGGGCTCGGAAACACCATATATTTT. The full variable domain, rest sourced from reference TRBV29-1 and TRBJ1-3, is SAVISQKPSRDICQRGTSLTIQCQVDSQVTMMFWYRQQPGQSLTLIATANQGSEATYESGFVIDKFPISRPNLTFSTLTVSNMSPEDSSIYLCSVEDWGLGNTIYFGEGSWLTVV.

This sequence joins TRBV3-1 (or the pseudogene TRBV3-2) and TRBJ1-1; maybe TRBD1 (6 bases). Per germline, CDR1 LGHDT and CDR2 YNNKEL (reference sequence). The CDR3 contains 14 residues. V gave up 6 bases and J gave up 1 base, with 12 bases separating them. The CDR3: CASRLSQGNTEAFF. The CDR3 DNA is TGTGCCAGCAGACTTTCACAGGGGAACACTGAAGCTTTCTTT.

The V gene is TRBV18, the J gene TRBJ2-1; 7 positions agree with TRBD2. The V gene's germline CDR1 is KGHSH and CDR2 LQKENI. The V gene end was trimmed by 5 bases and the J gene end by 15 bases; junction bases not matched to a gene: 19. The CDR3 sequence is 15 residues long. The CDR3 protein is CASSSGTTGPGDPFF. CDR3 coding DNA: TGTGCCAGCTCATCCGGGACTACCGGGCCCGGTGACCCGTTCTTC.

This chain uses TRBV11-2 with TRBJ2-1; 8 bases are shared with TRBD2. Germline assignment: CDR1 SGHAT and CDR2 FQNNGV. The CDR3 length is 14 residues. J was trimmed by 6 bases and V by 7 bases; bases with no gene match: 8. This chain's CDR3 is CASTGTRNRNEQFF. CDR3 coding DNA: TGTGCCAGCACCGGGACTAGAAATCGCAATGAGCAGTTCTTC.

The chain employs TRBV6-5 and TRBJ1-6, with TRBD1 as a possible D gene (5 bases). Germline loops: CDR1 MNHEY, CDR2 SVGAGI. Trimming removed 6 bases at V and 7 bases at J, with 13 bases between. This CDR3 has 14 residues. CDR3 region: CASRTGLSNSPLHF. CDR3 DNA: TGTGCCAGCAGAACGGGACTAAGCAATTCACCCCTCCACTTT.

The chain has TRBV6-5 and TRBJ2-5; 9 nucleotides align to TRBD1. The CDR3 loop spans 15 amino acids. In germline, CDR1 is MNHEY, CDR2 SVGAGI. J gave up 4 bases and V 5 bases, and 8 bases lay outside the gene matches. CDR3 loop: CASSRGQGLGETQYF. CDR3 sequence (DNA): TGTGCCAGCAGTCGAGGACAGGGGCTAGGAGAGACCCAGTACTTC.

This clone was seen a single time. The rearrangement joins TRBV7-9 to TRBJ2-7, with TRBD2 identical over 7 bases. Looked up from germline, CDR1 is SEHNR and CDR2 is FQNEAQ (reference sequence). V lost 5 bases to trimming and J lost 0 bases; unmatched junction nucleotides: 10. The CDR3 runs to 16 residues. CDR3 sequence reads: CASSPTGGLNSYEQYF. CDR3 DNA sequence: TGTGCCAGCAGCCCGACGGGGGGACTGAACTCCTACGAGCAGTACTTC. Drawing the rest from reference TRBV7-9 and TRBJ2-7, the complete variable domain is DTGVSQNPRHKITKRGQNVTFRCDPISEHNRLYWYRQTLGQGPEFLTYFQNEAQLEKSRLLSDRFSAERPKGSFSTLEIQRTEQGDSAMYLCASSPTGGLNSYEQYFGPGTRLTVT.

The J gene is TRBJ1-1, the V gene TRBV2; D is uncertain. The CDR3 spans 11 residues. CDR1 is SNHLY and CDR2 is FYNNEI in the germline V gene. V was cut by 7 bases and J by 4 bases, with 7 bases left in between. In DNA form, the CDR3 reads TGTGCCAGCAAAATGGTCACTGAAGCTTTCTTT. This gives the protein CASKMVTEAFF.

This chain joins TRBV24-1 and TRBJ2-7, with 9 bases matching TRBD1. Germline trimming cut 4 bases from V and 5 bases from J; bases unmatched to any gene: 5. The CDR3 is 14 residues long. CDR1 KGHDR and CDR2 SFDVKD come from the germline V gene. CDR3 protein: CATSDQGQGNEQYF. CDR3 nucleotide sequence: TGTGCCACCAGTGACCAGGGACAGGGCAACGAGCAGTACTTC.

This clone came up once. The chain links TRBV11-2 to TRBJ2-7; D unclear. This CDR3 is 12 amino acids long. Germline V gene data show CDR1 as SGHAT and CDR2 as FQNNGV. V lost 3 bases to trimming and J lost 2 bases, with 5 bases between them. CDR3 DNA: TGTGCCAGCAGCTTGGAAGCCTACGAGCAGTACTTC. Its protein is CASSLEAYEQYF.

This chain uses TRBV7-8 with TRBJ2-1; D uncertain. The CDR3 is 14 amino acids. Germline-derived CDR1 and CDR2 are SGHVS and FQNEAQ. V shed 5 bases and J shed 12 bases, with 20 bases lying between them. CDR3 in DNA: TGTGCCAGCAGCGCAAGGGTCGCCCTCGAAATGCAGTTCTTC. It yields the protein CASSARVALEMQFF.

The CDR3: CAISEGGSYEQYF. The CDR3 coding sequence is TGTGCCATCAGTGAAGGAGGGTCCTACGAGCAGTACTTC. The chain uses TRBV10-3 and TRBJ2-7, with D possibly TRBD2 on 6 matching bases. The CDR3 is made up of 13 amino acids. Germline CDR1 is ENHRY and CDR2 is SYGVKD. V was clipped by 3 bases and J by 1 base, with 7 bases between them.

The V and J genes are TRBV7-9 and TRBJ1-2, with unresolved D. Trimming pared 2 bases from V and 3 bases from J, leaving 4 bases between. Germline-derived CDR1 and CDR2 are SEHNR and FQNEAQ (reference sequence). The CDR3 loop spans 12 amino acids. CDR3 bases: TGTGCCAGCAGCTTAACAGACTATGGCTACACCTTC. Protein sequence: CASSLTDYGYTF.

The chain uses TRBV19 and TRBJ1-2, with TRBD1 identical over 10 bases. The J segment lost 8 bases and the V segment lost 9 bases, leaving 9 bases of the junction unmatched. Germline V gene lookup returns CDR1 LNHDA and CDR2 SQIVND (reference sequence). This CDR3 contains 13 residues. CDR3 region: CASRDRGAGGYTF. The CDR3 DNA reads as TGTGCCAGCAGGGACAGGGGCGCCGGCGGCTACACCTTC.

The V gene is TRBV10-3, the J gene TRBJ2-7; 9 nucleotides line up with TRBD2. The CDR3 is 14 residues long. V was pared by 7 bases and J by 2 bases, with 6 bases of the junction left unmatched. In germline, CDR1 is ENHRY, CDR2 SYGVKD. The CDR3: CAIKQASGTYEQYF. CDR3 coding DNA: TGTGCCATCAAGCAGGCTAGCGGGACCTACGAGCAGTACTTC.

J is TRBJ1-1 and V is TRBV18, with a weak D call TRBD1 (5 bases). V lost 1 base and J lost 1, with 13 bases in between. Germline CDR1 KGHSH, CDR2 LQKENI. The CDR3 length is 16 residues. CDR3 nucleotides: TGTGCCAGCTCACCACGGTCGGGGACGAGGAACACTGAAGCTTTCTTT. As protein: CASSPRSGTRNTEAFF.

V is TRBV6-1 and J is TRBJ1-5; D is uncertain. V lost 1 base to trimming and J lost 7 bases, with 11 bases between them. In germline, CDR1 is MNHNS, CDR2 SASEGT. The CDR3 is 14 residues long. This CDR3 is CASSEVPGSQPQHF. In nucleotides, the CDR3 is TGTGCCAGCAGTGAAGTGCCGGGATCCCAGCCCCAGCATTTT.

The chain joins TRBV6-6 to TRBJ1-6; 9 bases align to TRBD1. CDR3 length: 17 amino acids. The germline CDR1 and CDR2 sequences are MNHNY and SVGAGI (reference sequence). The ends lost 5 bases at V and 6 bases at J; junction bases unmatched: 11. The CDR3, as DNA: TGTGCCAGCAGTCCTATGGACAGGGGTAAATTTAATTCACCCCTCCACTTT. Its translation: CASSPMDRGKFNSPLHF.

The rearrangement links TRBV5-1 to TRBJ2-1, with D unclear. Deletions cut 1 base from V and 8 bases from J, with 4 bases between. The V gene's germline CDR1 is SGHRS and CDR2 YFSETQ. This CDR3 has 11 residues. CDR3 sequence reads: CASSLYYEQFF. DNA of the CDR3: TGCGCCAGCAGCTTGTATTATGAGCAGTTCTTC.

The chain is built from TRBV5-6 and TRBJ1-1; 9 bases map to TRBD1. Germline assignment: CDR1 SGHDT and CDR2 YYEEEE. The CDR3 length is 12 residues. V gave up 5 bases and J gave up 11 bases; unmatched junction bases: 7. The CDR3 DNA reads TGTGCCAGCAGACGGGACAGGGAGGAGGCTTTCTTT. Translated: CASRRDREEAFF.

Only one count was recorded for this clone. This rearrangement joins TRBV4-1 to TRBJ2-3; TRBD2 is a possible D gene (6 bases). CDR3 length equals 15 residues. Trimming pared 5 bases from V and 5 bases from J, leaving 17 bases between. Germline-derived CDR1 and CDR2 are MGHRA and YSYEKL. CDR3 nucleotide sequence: TGCGCCAGCAGCACGGTGGGGGTCGGGGGAGATACGCAGTATTTT. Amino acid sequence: CASSTVGVGGDTQYF.

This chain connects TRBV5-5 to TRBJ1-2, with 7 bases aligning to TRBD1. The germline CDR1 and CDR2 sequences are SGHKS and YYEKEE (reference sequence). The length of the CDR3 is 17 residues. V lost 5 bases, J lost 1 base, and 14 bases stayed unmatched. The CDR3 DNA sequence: TGTGCCAGCAGTTCCACGGGGGACAGCCCGAATAACTATGGCTACACCTTC. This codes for CASSSTGDSPNNYGYTF.

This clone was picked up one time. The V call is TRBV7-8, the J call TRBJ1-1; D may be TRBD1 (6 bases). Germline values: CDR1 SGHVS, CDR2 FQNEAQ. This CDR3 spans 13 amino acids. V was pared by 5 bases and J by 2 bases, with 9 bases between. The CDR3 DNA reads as TGTGCCAGCAGCACGGACAGCAACACTGAAGCTTTCTTT. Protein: CASSTDSNTEAFF.

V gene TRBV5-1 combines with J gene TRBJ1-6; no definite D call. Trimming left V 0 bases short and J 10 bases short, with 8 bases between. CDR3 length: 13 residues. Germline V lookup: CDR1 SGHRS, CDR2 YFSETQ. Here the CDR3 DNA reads TGCGCCAGCAGCTTGGGTGGCCCCTCACCCCTCCACTTT. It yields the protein CASSLGGPSPLHF.

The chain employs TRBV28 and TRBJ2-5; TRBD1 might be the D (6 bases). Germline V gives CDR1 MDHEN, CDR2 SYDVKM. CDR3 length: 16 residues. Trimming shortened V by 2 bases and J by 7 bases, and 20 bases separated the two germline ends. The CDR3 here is CASSLGRDTVARTQYF. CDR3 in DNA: TGTGCCAGCAGTTTAGGTCGGGACACAGTGGCCCGGACCCAGTACTTC.

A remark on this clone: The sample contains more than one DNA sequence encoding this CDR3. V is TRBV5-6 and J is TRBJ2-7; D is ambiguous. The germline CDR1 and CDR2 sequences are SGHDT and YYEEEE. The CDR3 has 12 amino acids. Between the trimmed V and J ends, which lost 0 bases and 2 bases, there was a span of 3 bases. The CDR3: CASSLGAYEQYF. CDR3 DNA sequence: TGTGCCAGCAGCTTGGGGGCCTACGAGCAGTACTTC.

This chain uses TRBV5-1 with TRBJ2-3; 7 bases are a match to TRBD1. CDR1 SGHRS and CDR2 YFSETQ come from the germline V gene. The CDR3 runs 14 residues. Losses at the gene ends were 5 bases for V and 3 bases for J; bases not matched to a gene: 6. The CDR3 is CASRSTGRTDTQYF. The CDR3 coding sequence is TGCGCCAGCAGATCGACAGGGCGGACAGATACGCAGTATTTT. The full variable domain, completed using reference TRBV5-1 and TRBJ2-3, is KAGVTQTPRYLIKTRGQQVTLSCSPISGHRSVSWYQQTPGQGLQFLFEYFSETQRNKGNFPGRFSGRQFSNSRSEMNVSTLELGDSALYLCASRSTGRTDTQYFGPGTRLTVL.

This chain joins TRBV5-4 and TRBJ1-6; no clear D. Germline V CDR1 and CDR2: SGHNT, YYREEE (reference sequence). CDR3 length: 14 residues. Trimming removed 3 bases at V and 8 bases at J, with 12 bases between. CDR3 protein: CASSWMGIDSPLHF. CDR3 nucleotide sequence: TGTGCCAGCAGCTGGATGGGGATTGATTCACCCCTCCACTTT.

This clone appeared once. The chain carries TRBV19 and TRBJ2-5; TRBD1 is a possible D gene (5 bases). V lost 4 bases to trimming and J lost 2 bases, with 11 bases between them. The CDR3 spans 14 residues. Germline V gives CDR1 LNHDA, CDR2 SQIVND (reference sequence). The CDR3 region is CASSTQGLQETQYF. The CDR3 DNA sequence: TGTGCCAGTAGTACGCAGGGTTTACAAGAGACCCAGTACTTC.

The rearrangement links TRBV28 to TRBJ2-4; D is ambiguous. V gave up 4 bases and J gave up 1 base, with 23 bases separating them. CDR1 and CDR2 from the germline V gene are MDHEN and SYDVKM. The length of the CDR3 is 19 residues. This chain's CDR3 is CASSYTGPRAGKAKNIQYF. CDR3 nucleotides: TGTGCCAGCAGTTATACCGGGCCCCGGGCCGGCAAGGCCAAAAACATTCAGTACTTC. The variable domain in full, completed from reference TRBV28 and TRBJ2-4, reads DVKVTQSSRYLVKRTGEKVFLECVQDMDHENMFWYRQDPGLGLRLIYFSYDVKMKEKGDIPEGYSVSREKKERFSLILESASTNQTSMYLCASSYTGPRAGKAKNIQYFGAGTRLSVL.